The rows below give T cell receptor beta chains drawn from one sample of a study of CD8 T cells in ankylosing spondylitis. TCRdb analysed the 5' RACE reads with MiXCR anew, one entry per CDR3 protein. The data contain fewer than 200,000 distinct CDR3 sequences, about 20% of them seen just once; the ten biggest clones take up more than 3.5%. The sequenced sample consisted of blood, either unsorted or a sorted T cell fraction (not recorded which). Every receptor here comes from a male donor under 30 with ankylosing spondylitis or in good health (not recorded which). Each CDR3 is given with its conserved first and last residue. The size of a clone is reported for some rows only, either as once, few or many, or as a class for expanded clones.

many | TRBV15 | CATSVRTNTGELFF
many | TRBV2 | CASRTLRGRSDTQYF
few | TRBV9 | CASSGRAGTGELFF
many | TRBV12-5 | CATYRARDTEAFF
many | TRBV6-1 | CASSLRGTGGYGYTF
many | TRBV7-2 | CASSLGGRDTQYF
many | TRBV7-9 | CASRPQGAFYEQYF
many | TRBV12-3/TRBV12-4 | CASTARIPGSIETQYF
many | TRBV5-1 | CASSLTDRVQDEQYF
many | TRBV12-3/TRBV12-4 | CASSPNRRGLAGAVAKNIQYF
many | TRBV5-1 | CASSLDPVGSDTQYF
few | TRBV7-8 | CASSLEGIYQETQYF
many | TRBV5-1 | CASSSAGGAGEKLFF
. | TRBV29-1 | CSVVGDSGAFF